Listed here is a single T cell receptor beta chain. These data come from a study of T cell responses to AZD1222 COVID-19 vaccine. Deletions cut 3 bases from V and 1 base from J, with 16 bases between. This CDR3 contains 17 residues. Germline CDR1 LNHDA, CDR2 SQIVND (reference sequence). Data came from immunoSEQ multiplex PCR; TCRdb stores just in-frame clones and leaves some out. Of about 170,000 clones listed, roughly 92% are singletons. Sequenced here: peripheral blood, sampled on day 0 of AZD1222 vaccination. The V call is TRBV19, the J call TRBJ2-1; D gene ambiguous. The clonotype comes from an adult in good health. CDR3 sequence (DNA): TGTGCCAGTAGTATTGGCTACGGCGTGGGGTCCTACAATGAGCAGTTCTTC. Translated: CASSIGYGVGSYNEQFF.